This T cell receptor (beta chain) appears in the sequencing data of a study of Ad26.COV2.S vaccination and SARS-CoV-2 variants. Study-wide results and caveats: There was a possibility that the TCR breadth and depth analyses underestimated total T cell responses.

The CDR3 is made up of 14 amino acids. Per germline, CDR1 LGHNA and CDR2 YSLEER. Trimming cost V 4 bases and J 4 bases, with 12 bases left between them. TCRdb's copy holds only in-frame clones and misses some; the assay was immunoSEQ multiplex PCR. The profile shows about 350,000 clones, 92% of them singletons. Notes on this clone: Its antigen is unidentified.

The chain links TRBV4-3 to TRBJ2-3, with D maybe TRBD2 (6 bases). The origin of this receptor is a human donor who had recovered from COVID-19. Sequences were derived from peripheral blood, sampled after recovery from COVID-19. In DNA form, the CDR3 reads TGCGCCAGCAGCCTAGAGCGGGTCCCAGATACGCAGTATTTT. Its translation is CASSLERVPDTQYF.